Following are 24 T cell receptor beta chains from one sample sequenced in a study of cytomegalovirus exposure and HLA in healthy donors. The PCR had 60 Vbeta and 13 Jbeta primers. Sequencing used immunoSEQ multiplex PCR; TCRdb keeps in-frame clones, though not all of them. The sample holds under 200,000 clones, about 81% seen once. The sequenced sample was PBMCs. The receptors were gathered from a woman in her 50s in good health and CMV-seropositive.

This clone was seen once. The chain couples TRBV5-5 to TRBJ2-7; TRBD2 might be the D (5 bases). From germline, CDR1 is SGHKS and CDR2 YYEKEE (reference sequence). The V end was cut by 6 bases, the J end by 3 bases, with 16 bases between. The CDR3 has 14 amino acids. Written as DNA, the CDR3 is TGTGCCAGCACTCAGTATCGGGGAGACTACGAGCAGTACTTC. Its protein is CASTQYRGDYEQYF.

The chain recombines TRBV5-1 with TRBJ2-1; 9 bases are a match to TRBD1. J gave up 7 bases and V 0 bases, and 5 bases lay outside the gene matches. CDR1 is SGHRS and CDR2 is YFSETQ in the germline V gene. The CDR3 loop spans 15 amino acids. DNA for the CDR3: TGCGCCAGCAGCTTGGGGGGACAGGGAAATAATGAGCAGTTCTTC. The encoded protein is CASSLGGQGNNEQFF. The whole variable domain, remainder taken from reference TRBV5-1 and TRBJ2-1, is KAGVTQTPRYLIKTRGQQVTLSCSPISGHRSVSWYQQTPGQGLQFLFEYFSETQRNKGNFPGRFSGRQFSNSRSEMNVSTLELGDSALYLCASSLGGQGNNEQFFGPGTRLTVL.

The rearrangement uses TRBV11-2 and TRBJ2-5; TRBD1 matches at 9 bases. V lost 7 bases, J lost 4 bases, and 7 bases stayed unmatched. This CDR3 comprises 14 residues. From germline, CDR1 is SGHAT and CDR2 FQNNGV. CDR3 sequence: CASIRTGVGETQYF. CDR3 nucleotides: TGTGCCAGCATTAGGACAGGGGTGGGAGAGACCCAGTACTTC. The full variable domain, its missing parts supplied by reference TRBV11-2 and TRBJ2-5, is EAGVAQSPRYKIIEKRQSVAFWCNPISGHATLYWYQQILGQGPKLLIQFQNNGVVDDSQLPKDRFSAERLKGVDSTLKIQPAKLEDSAVYLCASIRTGVGETQYFGPGTRLLVL.

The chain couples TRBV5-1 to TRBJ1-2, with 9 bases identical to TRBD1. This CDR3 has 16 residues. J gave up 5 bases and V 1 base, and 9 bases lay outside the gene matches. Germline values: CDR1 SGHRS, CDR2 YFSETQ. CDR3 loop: CASSLSTGGSGYGYTF. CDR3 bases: TGCGCCAGCAGCTTGTCCACAGGGGGCTCTGGGTATGGCTACACCTTC.

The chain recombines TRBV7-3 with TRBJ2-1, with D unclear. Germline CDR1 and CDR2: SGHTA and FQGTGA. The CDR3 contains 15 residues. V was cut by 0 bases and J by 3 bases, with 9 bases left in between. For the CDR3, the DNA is TGTGCCAGCAGCTTAACGGGCAGTGGCTACAATGAGCAGTTCTTC. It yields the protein CASSLTGSGYNEQFF.

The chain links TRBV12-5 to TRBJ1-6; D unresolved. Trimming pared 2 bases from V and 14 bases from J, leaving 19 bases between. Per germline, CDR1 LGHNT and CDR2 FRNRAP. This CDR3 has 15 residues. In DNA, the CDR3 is TGTGCTAGTGGTTTGTTAGTGGACTCTCAATGCACCCTCCACTTT. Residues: CASGLLVDSQCTLHF.

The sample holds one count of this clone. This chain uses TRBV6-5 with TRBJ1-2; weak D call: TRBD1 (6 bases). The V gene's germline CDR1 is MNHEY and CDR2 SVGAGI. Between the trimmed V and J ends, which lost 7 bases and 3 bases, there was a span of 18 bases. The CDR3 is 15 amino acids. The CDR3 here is CASKDPTGTHYGYTF. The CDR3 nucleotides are TGTGCCAGCAAGGACCCAACAGGGACCCACTATGGCTACACCTTC.

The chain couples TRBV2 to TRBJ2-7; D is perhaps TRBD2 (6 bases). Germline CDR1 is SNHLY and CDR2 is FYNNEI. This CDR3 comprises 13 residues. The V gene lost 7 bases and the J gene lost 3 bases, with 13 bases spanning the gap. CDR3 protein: CASIAAGNYEQYF. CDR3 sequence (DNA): TGTGCCAGCATAGCGGCAGGGAACTACGAGCAGTACTTC.

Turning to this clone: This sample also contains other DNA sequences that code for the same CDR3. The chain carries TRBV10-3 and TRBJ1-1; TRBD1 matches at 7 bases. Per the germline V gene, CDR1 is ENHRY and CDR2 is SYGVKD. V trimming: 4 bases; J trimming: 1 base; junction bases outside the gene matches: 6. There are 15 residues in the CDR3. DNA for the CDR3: TGTGCCATCAGTGGGGGGCAGGGGGGGAACACTGAAGCTTTCTTT. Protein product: CAISGGQGGNTEAFF.

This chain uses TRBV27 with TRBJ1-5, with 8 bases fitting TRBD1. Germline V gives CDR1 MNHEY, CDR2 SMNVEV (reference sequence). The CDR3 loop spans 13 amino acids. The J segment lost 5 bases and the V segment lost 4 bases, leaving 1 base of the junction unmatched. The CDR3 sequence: CASSSTGDQPQHF. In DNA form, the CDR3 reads TGTGCCAGCAGTTCGACAGGGGATCAGCCCCAGCATTTT.

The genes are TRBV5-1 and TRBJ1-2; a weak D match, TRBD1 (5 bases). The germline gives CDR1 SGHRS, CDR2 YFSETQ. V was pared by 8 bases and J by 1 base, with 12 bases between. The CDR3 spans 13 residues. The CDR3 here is CASQIDSNYGYTF. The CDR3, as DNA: TGCGCCAGTCAAATAGACAGTAACTATGGCTACACCTTC.

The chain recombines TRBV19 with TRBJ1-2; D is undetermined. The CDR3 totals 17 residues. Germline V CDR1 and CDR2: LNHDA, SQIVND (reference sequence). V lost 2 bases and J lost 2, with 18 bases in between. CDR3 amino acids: CASSILSSHGRNYGYTF. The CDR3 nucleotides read TGTGCCAGTAGTATACTGTCGTCTCATGGCAGGAACTATGGCTACACCTTC.

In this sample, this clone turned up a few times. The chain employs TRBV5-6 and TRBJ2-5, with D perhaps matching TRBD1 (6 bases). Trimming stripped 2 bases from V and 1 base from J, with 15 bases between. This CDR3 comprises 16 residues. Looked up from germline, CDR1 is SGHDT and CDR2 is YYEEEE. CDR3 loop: CASSLRGTSVQETQYF. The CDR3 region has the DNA TGTGCCAGCAGCTTAAGGGGGACGTCCGTCCAAGAGACCCAGTACTTC.

This chain's CDR3 is CASSLRPGSRNTEAFF. CDR3 nucleotides: TGTGCCAGCAGCTTAAGGCCAGGTTCGCGGAACACTGAAGCTTTCTTT. The chain recombines TRBV7-3 with TRBJ1-1; D is uncertain. The V gene lost 1 base and the J gene lost 1 base, with 13 bases spanning the gap. This CDR3 has 16 residues. CDR1 and CDR2 (germline): SGHTA, FQGTGA.

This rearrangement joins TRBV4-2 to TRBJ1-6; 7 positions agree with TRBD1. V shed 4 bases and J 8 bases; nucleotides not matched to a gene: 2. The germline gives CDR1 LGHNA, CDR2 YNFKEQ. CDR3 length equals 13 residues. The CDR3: CASSLGTDSPLHF. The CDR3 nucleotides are TGTGCCAGCAGCCTAGGGACAGATTCACCCCTCCACTTT.

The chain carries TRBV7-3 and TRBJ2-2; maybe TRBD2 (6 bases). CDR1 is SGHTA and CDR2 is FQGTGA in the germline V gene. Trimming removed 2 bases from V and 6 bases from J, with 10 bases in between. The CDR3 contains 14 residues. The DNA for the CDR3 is TGTGCCAGCAGCTTAGGCGGGGCGGCCGGGGAGCTGTTTTTT. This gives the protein CASSLGGAAGELFF.

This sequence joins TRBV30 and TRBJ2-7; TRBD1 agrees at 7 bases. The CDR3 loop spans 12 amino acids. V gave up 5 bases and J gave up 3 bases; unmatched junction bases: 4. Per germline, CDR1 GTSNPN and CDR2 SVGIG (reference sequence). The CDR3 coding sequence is TGTGCCTGGGGACAGGCGAGCTACGAGCAGTACTTC. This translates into CAWGQASYEQYF.

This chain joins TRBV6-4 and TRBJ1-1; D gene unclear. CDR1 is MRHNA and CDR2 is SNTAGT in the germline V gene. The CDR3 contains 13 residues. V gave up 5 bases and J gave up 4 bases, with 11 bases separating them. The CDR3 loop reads CASSSMEGTEAFF. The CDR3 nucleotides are TGTGCCAGCAGTTCTATGGAGGGCACTGAAGCTTTCTTT.

In DNA, the CDR3 is TGTGCCATCAGTGAGTCGGATATACCACACAGGAGCTCCTACGAGCAGTACTTC. Protein product: CAISESDIPHRSSYEQYF. The V and J genes are TRBV10-3 and TRBJ2-7, with D maybe TRBD1 (5 bases). CDR1 and CDR2 from the germline V gene are ENHRY and SYGVKD. The V and J ends lost 0 bases and 0 bases respectively, with 18 bases between them. The CDR3 runs to 18 residues.

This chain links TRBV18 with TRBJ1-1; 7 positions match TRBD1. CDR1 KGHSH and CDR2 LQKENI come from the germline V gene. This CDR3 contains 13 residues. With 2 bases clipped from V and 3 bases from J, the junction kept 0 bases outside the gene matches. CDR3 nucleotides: TGTGCCAGCTCACCAGACAGGGACACTGAAGCTTTCTTT. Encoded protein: CASSPDRDTEAFF.

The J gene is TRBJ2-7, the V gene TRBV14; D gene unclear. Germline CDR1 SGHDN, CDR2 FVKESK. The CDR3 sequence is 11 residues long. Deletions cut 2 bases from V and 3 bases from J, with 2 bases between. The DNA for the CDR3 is TGTGCCAGCAGCCAATACTACGAGCAGTACTTC. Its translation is CASSQYYEQYF.

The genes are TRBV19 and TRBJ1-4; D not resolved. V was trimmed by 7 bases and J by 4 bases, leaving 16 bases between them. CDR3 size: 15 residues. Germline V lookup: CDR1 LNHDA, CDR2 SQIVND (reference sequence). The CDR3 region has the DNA TGTGCCAGTAATTATGTAGGCTCGGGTAATGAAAAACTGTTTTTT. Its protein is CASNYVGSGNEKLFF.

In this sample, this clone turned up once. CDR3 sequence reads: CASSGQSGSTDTQYF. CDR3 nucleotide sequence: TGTGCCAGCAGCGGGCAGAGCGGTAGCACAGATACGCAGTATTTT. The gene calls are TRBV5-4 and TRBJ2-3; D perhaps matches TRBD2 (5 bases). The V gene lost 4 bases and the J gene lost 0 bases, with 12 bases spanning the gap. In germline, CDR1 is SGHNT, CDR2 YYREEE (reference sequence). The CDR3 length is 15 residues. The complete variable domain, with remaining parts taken from reference TRBV5-4 and TRBJ2-3, reads ETGVTQSPTHLIKTRGQQVTLRCSSQSGHNTVSWYQQALGQGPQFIFQYYREEENGRGNFPPRFSGLQFPNYSSELNVNALELDDSALYLCASSGQSGSTDTQYFGPGTRLTVL.

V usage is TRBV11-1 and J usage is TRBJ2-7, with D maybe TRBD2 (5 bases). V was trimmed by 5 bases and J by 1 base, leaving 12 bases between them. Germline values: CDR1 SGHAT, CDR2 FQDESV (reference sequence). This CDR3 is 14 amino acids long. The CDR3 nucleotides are TGTGCCAGCAGCGCGAGCGGACTGTCCTACGAGCAGTACTTC. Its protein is CASSASGLSYEQYF.